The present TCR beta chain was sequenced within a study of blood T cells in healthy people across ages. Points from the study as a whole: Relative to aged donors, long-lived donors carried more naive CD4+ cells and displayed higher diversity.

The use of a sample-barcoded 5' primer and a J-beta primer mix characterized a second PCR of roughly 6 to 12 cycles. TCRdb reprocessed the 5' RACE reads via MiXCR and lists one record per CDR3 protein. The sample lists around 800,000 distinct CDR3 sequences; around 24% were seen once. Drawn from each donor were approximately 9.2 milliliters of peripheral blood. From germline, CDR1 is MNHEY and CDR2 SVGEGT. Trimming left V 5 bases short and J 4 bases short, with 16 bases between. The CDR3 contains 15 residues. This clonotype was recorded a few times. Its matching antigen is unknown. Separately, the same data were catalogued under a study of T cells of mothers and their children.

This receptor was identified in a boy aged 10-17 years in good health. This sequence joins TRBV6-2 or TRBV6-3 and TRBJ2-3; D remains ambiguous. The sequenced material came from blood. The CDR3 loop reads CASSPDVQFADTQYF. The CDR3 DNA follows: TGTGCCAGCAGTCCGGATGTGCAATTCGCAGATACGCAGTATTTT.